This TCR beta chain appears in the sequencing data of a study of Graves' ophthalmopathy and Graves' hyperthyroidism. Study findings and constraints: Blood contained most expanded thyroid clonotypes exceeding 0.001 frequency.

In regard to this clonotype: Its antigen is unknown.

V shed 8 bases and J shed 2 bases, with 13 bases lying between them. The CDR3 is 13 amino acids. Per the germline V gene, CDR1 is MNHNY and CDR2 is SVGAGI (reference sequence). The study amplified TCR beta CDR3 regions using RNA transcripts. First-round RT-PCR used HTBI primers; second-round multiplex PCR followed. TCRdb recomputed calls from the multiplex PCR reads with MiXCR, one row per CDR3 protein. There are 1 million to 1.3 million distinct CDR3 sequences in the sample; less than 45% occur only once, and around 10% lies in the top ten. The chain employs TRBV6-6 and TRBJ2-7; maybe TRBD2 (5 bases). This TCR came from an adult man with Graves' hyperthyroidism. Material for sequencing was peripheral blood or thyroid tissue (not recorded which). CDR3 sequence: CASRELDPYEQYF. In DNA form, the CDR3 reads TGTGCCAGCCGGGAACTAGACCCCTACGAGCAGTACTTC.